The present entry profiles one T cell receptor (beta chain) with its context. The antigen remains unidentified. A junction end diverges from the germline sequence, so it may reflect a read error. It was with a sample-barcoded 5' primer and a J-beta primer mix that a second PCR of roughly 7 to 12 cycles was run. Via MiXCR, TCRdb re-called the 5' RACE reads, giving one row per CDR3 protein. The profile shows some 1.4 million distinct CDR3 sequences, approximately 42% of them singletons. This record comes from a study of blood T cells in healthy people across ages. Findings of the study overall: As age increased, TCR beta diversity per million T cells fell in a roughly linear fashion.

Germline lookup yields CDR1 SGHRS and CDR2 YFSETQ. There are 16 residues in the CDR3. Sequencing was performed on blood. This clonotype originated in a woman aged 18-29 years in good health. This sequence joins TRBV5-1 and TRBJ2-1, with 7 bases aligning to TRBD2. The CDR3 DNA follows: TGCGCCAGCGGCTTGGTAGCGGGTAGCTCCTACAATGAGCAGTTCTTC. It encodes CASGLVAGSSYNEQFF.